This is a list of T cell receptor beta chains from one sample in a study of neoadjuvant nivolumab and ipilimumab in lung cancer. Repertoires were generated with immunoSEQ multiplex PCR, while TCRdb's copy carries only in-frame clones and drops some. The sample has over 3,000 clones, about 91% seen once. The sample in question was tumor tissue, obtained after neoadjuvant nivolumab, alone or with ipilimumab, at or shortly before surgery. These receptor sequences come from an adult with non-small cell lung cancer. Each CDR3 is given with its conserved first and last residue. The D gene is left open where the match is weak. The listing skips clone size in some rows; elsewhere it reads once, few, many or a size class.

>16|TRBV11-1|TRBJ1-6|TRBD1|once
TGTGCCAGCACCCGTTCAGGGGGCTCCTATAATTCACCCCTCCACTTT
CASTRSGGSYNSPLHF
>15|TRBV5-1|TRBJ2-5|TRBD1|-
TGCGCCAGCAGCTTGGACAGGGGGCGAAGCTGGGAGCAGTACTTC
CASSLDRGRSWEQYF
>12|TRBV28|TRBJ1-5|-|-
TGTGCCAGCAGTTTAACAGTCCTGCCCCAGCATTTT
CASSLTVLPQHF
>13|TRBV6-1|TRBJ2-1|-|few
TGTGCCAGCAGTGAAGGATGGGTTGGTGAGCAGTTCTTC
CASSEGWVGEQFF
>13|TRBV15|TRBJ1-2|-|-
TGTGCCACCAGCTCCGGGACTGTCTATGGCTACACCTTC
CATSSGTVYGYTF
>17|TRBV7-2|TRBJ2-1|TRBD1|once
TGTGCCAGCAGCTTAGAGAGCGGGGGACAGGGGGCCAATGAGCAGTTCTTC
CASSLESGGQGANEQFF
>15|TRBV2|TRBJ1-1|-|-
TGTGCCAGCAGGATTGCGGCAGGGCAAAACACTGAAGCTTTCTTT
CASRIAAGQNTEAFF
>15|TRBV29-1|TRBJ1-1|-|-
TGCAGCGTTGAGTTTCGTGAGAAACTGAACACTGAAGCTTTCTTT
CSVEFREKLNTEAFF
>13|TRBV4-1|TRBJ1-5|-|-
TGCGCCAGCAGCCAACAGGGATTTCAGCCCCAGCATTTT
CASSQQGFQPQHF
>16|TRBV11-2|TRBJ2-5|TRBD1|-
TGTGCCAGCAGCGATCATTCAGGGGGTGGCGAAGAGACCCAGTACTTC
CASSDHSGGGEETQYF
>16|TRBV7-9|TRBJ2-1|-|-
TGTGCCAGCAGCTTAGTTGGGGGGAGCTCCTACAATGAGCAGTTCTTC
CASSLVGGSSYNEQFF
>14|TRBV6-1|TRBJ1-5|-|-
TGTGCCAGCACCTGGACAGATAGCAATCAGCCCCAGCATTTT
CASTWTDSNQPQHF
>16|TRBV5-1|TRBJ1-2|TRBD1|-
TGCGCCAGCAGCTTGGAGAATAGGGGACAGGGGGGCGGCTACACCTTC
CASSLENRGQGGGYTF
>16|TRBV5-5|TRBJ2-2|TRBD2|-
TGTGCCAGCAGCTTTCTAGCGGGGGTTGGGACCGGGGAGCTGTTTTTT
CASSFLAGVGTGELFF
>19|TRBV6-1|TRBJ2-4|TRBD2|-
TGTGCCAGCAGTGAAATTGGCGGGGGGGCGGGTATAGCCAAAAACATTCAGTACTTC
CASSEIGGGAGIAKNIQYF
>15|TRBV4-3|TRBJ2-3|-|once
TGCGCCAGCAGCCAAGACCGGGCCTCGGGAGATACGCAGTATTTT
CASSQDRASGDTQYF
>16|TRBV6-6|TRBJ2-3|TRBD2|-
TGTGCCAGCAGGCCCACTAGCGGGGGGGGCACAGATACGCAGTATTTT
CASRPTSGGGTDTQYF
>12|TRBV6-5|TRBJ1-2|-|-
TGTGCCAGCAGTCCCCTGGCGGGCTTGGGCACCTTC
CASSPLAGLGTF
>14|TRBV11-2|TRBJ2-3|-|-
TGTGCCAGCAGCTTAGGAGTGAGCACAGATACGCAGTATTTT
CASSLGVSTDTQYF
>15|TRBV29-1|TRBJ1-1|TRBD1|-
TGCAGCGCCCTTGGACAGGGGGCGGGTAACACTGAAGCTTTCTTT
CSALGQGAGNTEAFF
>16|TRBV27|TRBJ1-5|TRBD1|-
TGTGCCAGCGGCAACCGGGACAGAAATTTCAATCAGCCCCAGCATTTT
CASGNRDRNFNQPQHF
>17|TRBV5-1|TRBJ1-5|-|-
TGCGCCAGCAGCTTGGTCCCCAGGGGAGAGAGCAATCAGCCCCAGCATTTT
CASSLVPRGESNQPQHF
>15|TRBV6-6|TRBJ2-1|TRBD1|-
TGTGCCAGCAGTTACCTAACAGGGGAAATAAATGAGCAGTTCTTC
CASSYLTGEINEQFF
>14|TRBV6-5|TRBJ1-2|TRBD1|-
TGTGCCAGCAGTTATGGGACAGGCATCTATGGCTACACCTTC
CASSYGTGIYGYTF
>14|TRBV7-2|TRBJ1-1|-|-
TGTGCCAGCAGCTTTCGGGAGGGATCGTCTGAAGCTTTCTTT
CASSFREGSSEAFF
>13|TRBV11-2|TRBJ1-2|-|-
TGTGCCAGCAGCTTAGGACGGGGCTATGGCTACACCTTC
CASSLGRGYGYTF
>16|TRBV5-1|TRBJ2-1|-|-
TGCGCCAGCAGCAGTACAGGACCCCCCAACAACAATGAGCAGTTCTTC
CASSSTGPPNNNEQFF
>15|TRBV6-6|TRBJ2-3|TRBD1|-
TGTGCCAGCAGTTACTGGGACAGGGGTACAGATACGCAGTATTTT
CASSYWDRGTDTQYF
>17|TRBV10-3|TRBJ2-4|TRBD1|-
TGTGCCACGGCGCCGGGACTTCTTGGGGACAGGGATTTCATTCAGTACTTC
CATAPGLLGDRDFIQYF
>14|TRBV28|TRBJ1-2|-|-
TGTGCCAGCACCTTAGGGGTACGGGGCTATGGCTACACCTTC
CASTLGVRGYGYTF
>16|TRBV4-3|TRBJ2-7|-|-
TGCGCCAGCAGCCAAGTGGGTTCCGGCTCTTACTACGAGCAGTACTTC
CASSQVGSGSYYEQYF
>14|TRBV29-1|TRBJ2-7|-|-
TGCAGCGTTGAAGGTCCACTAGGGGGGAGCGAGCAGTACTTC
CSVEGPLGGSEQYF
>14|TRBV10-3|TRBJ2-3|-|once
TGTGCCGCACGACCCGGGACTAGCACAGATACGCAGTATTTT
CAARPGTSTDTQYF
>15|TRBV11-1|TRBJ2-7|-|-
TGTGCCAGCAGCTTGCCGGGACCTAGTACCTACGAGCAGTACTTC
CASSLPGPSTYEQYF
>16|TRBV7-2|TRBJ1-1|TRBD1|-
TGTGCCAGCAGCCCTCGGATCGTGGGACAGCCCCGTGAAGCTTTCTTT
CASSPRIVGQPREAFF
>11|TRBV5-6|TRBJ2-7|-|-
TGTGCCAGCAGTGGCTCCTACGAGCAGTACTTC
CASSGSYEQYF
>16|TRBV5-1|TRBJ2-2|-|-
TGCGCCAGCAGCTTGGTGTCAGGACAGTTAACCGGGGAGCTGTTTTTT
CASSLVSGQLTGELFF
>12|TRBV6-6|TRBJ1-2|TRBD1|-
TGTGCCAGCAGTTACGACAGGGTAGGCTACACCTTC
CASSYDRVGYTF
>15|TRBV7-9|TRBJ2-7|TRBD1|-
TGTGCCAGCACCCGTAGTGACAGGGGGCTATCCGAGCAGTACTTC
CASTRSDRGLSEQYF